This T cell receptor beta chain was documented in a study of shared clonotypes between healthy human individuals. TCRdb keeps only in-frame clones here, not all; method: immunoSEQ multiplex PCR. The table has about 2,500,000 clones, around nine tenths seen once. This CDR3 is 13 amino acids long. Germline assignment: CDR1 MDHEN and CDR2 SYDVKM. V gave up 2 bases and J gave up 4 bases, with 9 bases separating them. The sample holds one count of this clone. The specimen sequenced was naive CD4+ T cells sorted from blood. Subset denoted: CD45RA+ positively selected. The rearrangement joins TRBV28 to TRBJ2-7; no firm D call. The receptor was derived from a young man in good health. CDR3 region: CASSLGRPYEQYF. Here the CDR3 DNA reads TGTGCCAGCAGTTTAGGCAGACCTTACGAGCAGTACTTC.